These T cell receptor beta chains were read from a single sample in a study of identifying expanded T cells in peripheral blood. TCRdb keeps only in-frame clones here, not all; method: immunoSEQ multiplex PCR. The sample contains some 78,000 clones, 88% of which appear only once. Sequenced input: blood. The receptors come from a person aged 18-70 years in good health. Both conserved end residues are part of each CDR3. A D gene is named only where the DNA matches it firmly. Some rows mark clone size as missing; the rest say once, few, many or name a class of expanded clone.

v_call	clone_size	j_call	d_call	cdr3_aa	cdr3_nt
TRBV6-6	NA	TRBJ2-1	TRBD2	CASSLSRASGYNEQFF	TGTGCCAGCAGTCTCTCCCGGGCTAGCGGATACAATGAGCAGTTCTTC
TRBV6-6	NA	TRBJ1-5	NA	CASSPGGRRDQPQHF	TGTGCCAGCAGTCCCGGGGGGCGGCGGGATCAGCCCCAGCATTTT
TRBV28	once	TRBJ1-2	NA	CASSPGQANYGYTF	TGTGCCAGCAGCCCGGGACAAGCTAACTATGGCTACACCTTC
TRBV2	NA	TRBJ2-3	NA	CASTEWGPETDTQYF	TGTGCCAGCACCGAATGGGGTCCGGAAACAGATACGCAGTATTTT
TRBV6-1	NA	TRBJ2-7	TRBD2	CASSEVAGFIYEQYF	TGTGCCAGCAGTGAGGTAGCGGGGTTTATCTACGAGCAGTACTTC
TRBV5-1	NA	TRBJ2-7	NA	CASSLVDPLLGEQYF	TGCGCCAGCAGCTTGGTGGATCCTCTTCTAGGGGAGCAGTACTTC
TRBV19	NA	TRBJ1-1	NA	CASTSGVNTEAFF	TGTGCCAGTACCTCGGGGGTAAACACTGAAGCTTTCTTT
TRBV11-2	once	TRBJ2-1	NA	CASSLIGEQFF	TGTGCCAGCAGCTTAATTGGTGAGCAGTTCTTC
TRBV18	NA	TRBJ2-2	TRBD2	CASSPPPGGPFTGELFF	TGTGCCAGCTCACCACCGCCGGGGGGGCCGTTCACCGGGGAGCTGTTTTTT
TRBV4-3	NA	TRBJ1-3	NA	CASSQGYTPQDGRPPSGNTIYF	TGCGCCAGCAGCCAAGGCTATACCCCGCAGGACGGGAGACCTCCCTCTGGAAACACCATATATTTT
TRBV10-3	NA	TRBJ2-3	NA	CAISEGTRTDTQYF	TGTGCCATCAGTGAAGGGACCCGCACAGATACGCAGTATTTT
TRBV6-6	NA	TRBJ1-6	NA	CASSFLLRVESPLHF	TGTGCCAGCAGTTTCCTCCTCAGGGTAGAGTCACCCCTCCACTTT
TRBV5-1	NA	TRBJ2-3	TRBD2	CASRPRGVGTDTQYF	TGCGCCAGCAGGCCTCGGGGGGTCGGCACAGATACGCAGTATTTT
TRBV7-9	once	TRBJ2-7	NA	CASSSAGTSHTQYF	TGTGCCAGCAGCTCCGCCGGGACATCGCACACGCAGTACTTC
TRBV28	NA	TRBJ1-2	NA	CASSLVWSSLGNYGYTF	TGTGCCAGCAGTTTAGTTTGGTCCAGTCTCGGGAACTATGGCTACACCTTC
TRBV5-1	NA	TRBJ1-2	NA	CASSPTGYDYGYTF	TGCGCCAGCAGCCCTACGGGTTACGACTATGGCTACACCTTC
TRBV19	NA	TRBJ2-1	NA	CASSTSRAGKNYNEQFF	TGTGCCAGTAGTACCTCTAGGGCAGGGAAAAACTACAATGAGCAGTTCTTC
TRBV19	NA	TRBJ2-2	TRBD1	CASSIRGQNTGELFF	TGTGCCAGTAGTATTAGGGGGCAGAACACCGGGGAGCTGTTTTTT
TRBV30	NA	TRBJ1-1	TRBD1	CAWSDTGGGMNTEAFF	TGTGCCTGGAGTGATACAGGGGGCGGCATGAACACTGAAGCTTTCTTT
TRBV29-1	NA	TRBJ2-1	NA	CSVDLASEQFF	TGCAGCGTTGATTTGGCCAGTGAGCAGTTCTTC
TRBV12-5	NA	TRBJ1-2	TRBD1	CASSQGADGYTF	TGTGCTAGTTCACAGGGGGCGGATGGCTACACCTTC
TRBV9	NA	TRBJ2-1	NA	CASSFGGPRNEQFF	TGTGCCAGCAGCTTCGGGGGGCCCCGCAATGAGCAGTTCTTC
TRBV9	few	TRBJ2-3	NA	CASSPVGDGTDTQYF	TGTGCCAGCAGCCCGGTGGGAGACGGCACAGATACGCAGTATTTT
TRBV7-2	once	TRBJ2-2	NA	CASSIKGLKIGELFF	TGTGCCAGCAGCATTAAGGGGTTGAAAATTGGGGAGCTGTTTTTT
TRBV7-6	NA	TRBJ2-7	NA	CASSRDPREQYF	TGTGCCAGCAGCAGAGATCCACGCGAGCAGTACTTC
TRBV20-1	NA	TRBJ1-1	NA	CRVKQGTEAFF	TGCAGGGTAAAGCAGGGCACTGAAGCTTTCTTT
TRBV18	NA	TRBJ1-6	TRBD1	CASSPDRASSSYNSPLHF	TGTGCCAGCTCACCAGACAGGGCCTCAAGCTCCTATAATTCACCCCTCCACTTT
TRBV7-8	few	TRBJ1-5	NA	CASSLSHSRNQPQHF	TGTGCCAGCAGCTTAAGTCACAGCCGCAATCAGCCCCAGCATTTT
TRBV5-1	NA	TRBJ1-1	NA	CASSLAKGLMNTEAFF	TGCGCCAGCAGCTTGGCCAAGGGTCTGATGAACACTGAAGCTTTCTTT
TRBV4-2	NA	TRBJ1-4	TRBD1	CASSQHRGSNEKLFF	TGTGCCAGCAGCCAACACAGGGGTTCAAATGAAAAACTGTTTTTT
TRBV5-8	NA	TRBJ1-5	NA	CASSFNGNGAQPQHF	TGTGCCAGCAGCTTTAACGGGAACGGGGCTCAGCCCCAGCATTTT
TRBV14	few	TRBJ1-1	TRBD1	CASSQGDRVPAEAFF	TGTGCCAGCAGCCAAGGGGACAGGGTCCCGGCTGAAGCTTTCTTT
TRBV9	NA	TRBJ1-2	NA	CASSVGGASRLGGYTF	TGTGCCAGCAGCGTAGGGGGGGCTTCCCGTCTCGGAGGCTACACCTTC
TRBV19	NA	TRBJ1-1	NA	CASSIGIFGTEAFF	TGTGCCAGTAGTATCGGGATTTTTGGCACTGAAGCTTTCTTT
TRBV28	NA	TRBJ1-6	NA	CASSLPYNSPLHF	TGTGCCAGCAGTTTACCCTATAATTCACCCCTCCACTTT
TRBV7-8	once	TRBJ2-7	TRBD2	CASSLVVSGARSYEQYF	TGTGCCAGCAGCTTAGTCGTTAGCGGGGCGCGATCCTACGAGCAGTACTTC
TRBV5-4	NA	TRBJ1-1	TRBD1	CASSLDRGNTEAFF	TGTGCCAGCAGCTTGGACAGGGGGAACACTGAAGCTTTCTTT
TRBV4-3	NA	TRBJ1-2	TRBD1	CASSQAAQTGVYYGYTF	TGCGCCAGCAGCCAAGCTGCTCAGACAGGGGTTTACTATGGCTACACCTTC
TRBV19	NA	TRBJ1-6	NA	CASSTERSPLHF	TGTGCCAGTAGTACGGAGCGTTCACCCCTCCACTTT
TRBV5-4	NA	TRBJ2-2	TRBD2	CASSLEPSGGPWNTGELFF	TGTGCCAGCAGCTTGGAACCTAGCGGGGGCCCCTGGAACACCGGGGAGCTGTTTTTT
TRBV13	NA	TRBJ2-7	NA	CASSASYEQYF	TGTGCCAGCAGCGCCTCCTACGAGCAGTACTTC
TRBV4-3	NA	TRBJ1-4	NA	CASSQYHGRMEKLFF	TGCGCCAGCAGCCAGTACCACGGACGGATGGAAAAACTGTTTTTT
TRBV6-5	NA	TRBJ2-7	TRBD1	CASRGQGAGNYEQYF	TGTGCCAGCAGAGGACAGGGGGCGGGGAACTACGAGCAGTACTTC
TRBV7-8	NA	TRBJ2-2	NA	CASSLASLGYGELFF	TGTGCCAGCAGCTTAGCTAGCCTGGGGTACGGGGAGCTGTTTTTT
TRBV4-2	NA	TRBJ1-2	NA	CASSQDAVGPYGYTF	TGTGCCAGCAGCCAAGACGCGGTGGGACCCTATGGCTACACCTTC
TRBV13	NA	TRBJ2-3	NA	CASSLALPYHTDTQYF	TGTGCCAGCAGCTTAGCCTTGCCCTACCACACAGATACGCAGTATTTT
TRBV5-6	NA	TRBJ1-5	TRBD1	CASSLGTGFLMGNQPQHF	TGTGCCAGCAGCTTGGGGACAGGGTTTCTGATGGGCAATCAGCCCCAGCATTTT